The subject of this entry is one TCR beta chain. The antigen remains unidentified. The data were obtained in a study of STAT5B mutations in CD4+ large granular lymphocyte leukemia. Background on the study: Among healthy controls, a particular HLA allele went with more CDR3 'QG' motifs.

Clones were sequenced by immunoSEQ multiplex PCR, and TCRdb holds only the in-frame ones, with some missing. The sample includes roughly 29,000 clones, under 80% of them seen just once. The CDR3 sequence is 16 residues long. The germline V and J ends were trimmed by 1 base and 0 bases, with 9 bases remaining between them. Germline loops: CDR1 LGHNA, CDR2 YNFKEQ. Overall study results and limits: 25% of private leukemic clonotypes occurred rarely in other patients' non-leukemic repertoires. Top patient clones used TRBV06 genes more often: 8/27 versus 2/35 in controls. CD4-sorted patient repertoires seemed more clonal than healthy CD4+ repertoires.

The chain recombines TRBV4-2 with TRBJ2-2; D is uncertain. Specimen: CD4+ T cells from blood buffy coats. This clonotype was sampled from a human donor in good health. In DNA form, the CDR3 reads TGTGCCAGCAGCCAAGGAAATCGACCGAACACCGGGGAGCTGTTTTTT. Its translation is CASSQGNRPNTGELFF.